These T cell receptor beta chains were read from a single sample in a study of identical twins. TCRdb called the 5' RACE reads again in MiXCR, with one record for every CDR3 protein. The table records around 670,000 distinct CDR3 sequences, 5.5% to 7.5% of them present only once. Sequenced material: naive T cells sorted from blood. These receptors originate from a man between 18 and 29 years old in good health. CDR3s include the opening cysteine and the closing phenylalanine or tryptophan. Clone size is shown for a subset of rows, as once, few, many or a class of expanded clone.

v_call	j_call	clone_size	cdr3_aa
TRBV10-3	TRBJ2-5	few	CAISERSAQETQYF
TRBV5-1	TRBJ1-3	many	CASSLVGKPGNTIYF
TRBV12-3/TRBV12-4	TRBJ2-1	-	CASSLPGRVYEQFF
TRBV6-1	TRBJ1-5	-	CAGSRQGNQPQHF
TRBV10-3	TRBJ2-5	many	CAISGGHGVETQYF
TRBV29-1	TRBJ1-5	-	CSVGNRDQPQHF
TRBV6-5	TRBJ1-6	many	CASSSDRSALHF
TRBV20-1	TRBJ1-1	many	CSARDDTEAFF
TRBV19	TRBJ2-5	once	CASSRASEKETQYF
TRBV30	TRBJ2-3	few	CAWRRGATDTQYF
TRBV20-1	TRBJ2-7	few	CSARDLESLEYF
TRBV27	TRBJ2-2	-	CASSISLDRVGELFF
TRBV5-1	TRBJ2-1	few	CASRLGRGRGNEQFF
TRBV25-1	TRBJ2-5	many	CASSHGVTQGETQYF
TRBV5-1	TRBJ1-1	many	CASSPSGTQNTEAFF
TRBV27	TRBJ2-7	many	CASRGRQGASYEQYF
TRBV7-9	TRBJ2-4	-	CASTIGRDGKNIQYF
TRBV4-3	TRBJ2-2	-	CASSQDHDTPGELFF
TRBV6-1	TRBJ2-2	many	CASSASSTGELFF
TRBV29-1	TRBJ2-7	few	CSVEEGGEQYF
TRBV7-3	TRBJ1-2	-	CASSLSPGAPGGYTF
TRBV12-3/TRBV12-4	TRBJ2-1	many	CASTLGVEQFF
TRBV27	TRBJ2-1	few	CASSFIGNYNEQFF
TRBV27	TRBJ2-1	many	CASSLGGLVPYNEQFF
TRBV27	TRBJ2-1	-	CASSLLGLAGGYNEQFF
TRBV5-1	TRBJ1-2	many	CASSPFGANYGYTF
TRBV15	TRBJ2-1	many	CATSRDGLFLGEQFF
TRBV20-1	TRBJ2-3	many	CSATTGGTTDTQYF
TRBV5-1	TRBJ2-4	many	CASSSSLDRDIQYF
TRBV20-1	TRBJ1-1	many	CSARDSWREAFF
TRBV20-1	TRBJ2-5	many	CSAKILAGVAETQYF
TRBV4-2	TRBJ2-3	many	CASSQDRASYTQYF
TRBV6-1	TRBJ1-1	many	CASSDRHGGTEAFF
TRBV12-3/TRBV12-4	TRBJ2-6	-	CASTNTNSGANVLTF
TRBV25-1	TRBJ2-3	-	CASSEARNTQYF
TRBV7-2	TRBJ2-3	many	CASSNGLAGVSTDTQYF
TRBV27	TRBJ2-2	many	CASSLSQGYGELFF
TRBV12-3/TRBV12-4	TRBJ2-3	few	CASRPSGYNTDTQYF
TRBV28	TRBJ2-2	few	CASSFVNKGIGELFF
TRBV15	TRBJ2-3	-	CATSRGFGGMQYF
TRBV7-2	TRBJ2-4	many	CASSRGTLKNIQYF
TRBV6-5	TRBJ2-5	few	CASSWAGPSPQETQYF
TRBV5-1	TRBJ1-4	-	CASSSGGVDEKLFF
TRBV7-9	TRBJ2-5	few	CASSVRGVQETQYF
TRBV28	TRBJ2-3	-	CASNRQGTDTQYF
TRBV9	TRBJ2-2	many	CASSHILAGVMANTGELFF
TRBV11-2	TRBJ2-2	many	CASSLDHSAGELFF
TRBV20-1	TRBJ2-5	-	CSARAAPAFQETQYF
TRBV23-1	TRBJ2-3	few	CASSRSRDSFCSTDTQYF
TRBV20-1	TRBJ2-1	many	CSAPYGQTIYNEQFF
TRBV12-3/TRBV12-4	TRBJ1-2	few	CASSTRTKSNYGYTF
TRBV7-3	TRBJ2-5	-	CASSRWGAETQYF
TRBV15	TRBJ2-5	many	CATSRRQGKETQYF
TRBV15	TRBJ2-1	many	CATSRDSEGKQFF
TRBV12-3/TRBV12-4	TRBJ2-5	many	CASSLTPEAQYF
TRBV7-2	TRBJ2-7	many	CASSQGLDLTYEQYF
TRBV7-2	TRBJ2-7	few	CASNRRSDRSTYEQYF
TRBV18	TRBJ2-1	-	CASSPPLGQPGGDEQFF
TRBV28	TRBJ2-3	few	CASTGTSDLDTQYF
TRBV15	TRBJ2-1	many	CATSRDYRNEQFF